The clone carrying this T cell receptor beta chain was observed at least ten times. This entry is derived from a study of human T cells and chemical hapten exposure. The time point here: healthy volunteer bleed at 6 weeks. Unfractionated whole blood served as the source for total RNA extraction. Per the authors' pipeline: TCRs per sample had a median of around 96,000 and ranged from roughly 20,000 to 690,600. TCRdb re-derived calls from the RACE reads in MiXCR, one entry per CDR3 protein. The V and J calls and clone size are TCRdb's, not the authors'. The table has around 35,000 distinct CDR3 sequences, around 5.9% seen once. The CDR3 has 16 amino acids. The V gene's germline CDR1 is MNHEY and CDR2 SMNVEV (reference sequence). The ends were cut back, 0 bases at V and 0 bases at J, with 8 bases in the middle.

The sequence was collected from a human donor in good health. Some clones in this sample may be carry-over from other donors' samples. This sequence joins TRBV27 and TRBJ1-4; the D is unclear. The material sequenced was whole blood. CDR3 bases: TGTGCCAGCAGTTTATCGGTCCCTACAACTAATGAAAAACTGTTTTTT. This gives the protein CASSLSVPTTNEKLFF.